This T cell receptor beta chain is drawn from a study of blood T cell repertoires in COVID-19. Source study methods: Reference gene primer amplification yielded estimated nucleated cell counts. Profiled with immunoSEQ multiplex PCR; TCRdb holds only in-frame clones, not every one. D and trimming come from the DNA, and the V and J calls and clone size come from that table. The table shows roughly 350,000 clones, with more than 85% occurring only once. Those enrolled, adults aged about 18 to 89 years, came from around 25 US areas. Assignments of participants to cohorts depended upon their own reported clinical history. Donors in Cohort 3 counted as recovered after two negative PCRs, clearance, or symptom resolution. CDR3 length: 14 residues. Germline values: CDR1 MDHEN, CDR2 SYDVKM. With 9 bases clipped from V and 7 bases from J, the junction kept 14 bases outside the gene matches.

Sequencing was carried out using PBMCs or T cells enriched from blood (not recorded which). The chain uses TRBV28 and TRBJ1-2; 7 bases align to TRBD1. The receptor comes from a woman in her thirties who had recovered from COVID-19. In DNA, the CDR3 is TGTGCCAGTGAAACAGGGGTGGGTGTGGGTGGCTACACCTTC. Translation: CASETGVGVGGYTF.